This TCR beta chain was recovered during a study of T cells in Graves' hyperthyroidism and ophthalmopathy. Study conclusions and caveats: Patients with ophthalmopathy were separated from those with stable hyperthyroidism by a 13 V-J model. Among thyroid clonotypes expanded above 0.001, most also appeared in blood. The model identified upcoming ophthalmopathy a median around 7.1 months ahead of onset.

CDR1 is SQVTM, CDR2 ANQGSEA, per germline. The CDR3 consists of 14 residues. Trimming took 7 bases from V and 6 from J, leaving 18 bases between them. Stable disease denoted Graves' hyperthyroidism without ophthalmopathy progression within 18 months. This clonotype was seen ten or more times. The target antigen is unknown. RNA transcripts provided the source from which TCR beta CDR3 regions were amplified. Carried out on the TCR CDR3, a first-round RT-PCR used the HTBI primer set. TCRdb passed the multiplex PCR reads through MiXCR, listing each CDR3 protein once. The table includes some 560,000 distinct CDR3 sequences, 14% detected once.

The chain links TRBV29-1 to TRBJ2-2, with D possibly being TRBD1 (6 bases). Source material: blood. This TCR was recovered from a woman aged 40 to 50 with Graves' hyperthyroidism. The CDR3 sequence is CSANQQGTAGELFF. CDR3 coding DNA: TGCAGCGCTAACCAACAGGGTACCGCCGGGGAGCTGTTTTTT.